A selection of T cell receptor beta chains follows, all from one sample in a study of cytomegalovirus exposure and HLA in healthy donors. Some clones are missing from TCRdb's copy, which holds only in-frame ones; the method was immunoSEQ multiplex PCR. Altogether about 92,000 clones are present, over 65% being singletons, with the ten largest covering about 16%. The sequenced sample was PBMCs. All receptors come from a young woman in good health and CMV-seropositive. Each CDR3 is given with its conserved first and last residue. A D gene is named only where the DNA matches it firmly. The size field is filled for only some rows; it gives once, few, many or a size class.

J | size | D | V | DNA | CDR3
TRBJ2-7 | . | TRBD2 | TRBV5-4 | TGTGCCAGCAGCTTGGAGCTAGCGGGGTCTCAGTACTTC | CASSLELAGSQYF
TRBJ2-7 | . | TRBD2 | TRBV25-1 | TGTGCCAGCGGGCTAGCGGGAGTCTACGAGCAGTACTTC | CASGLAGVYEQYF
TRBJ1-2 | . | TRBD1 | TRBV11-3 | TGTGCCAGCAGCTCCCGGACAGGGACCAACACCTTC | CASSSRTGTNTF
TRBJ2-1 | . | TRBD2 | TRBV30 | TGTGCCTGGAGTGTACAAGGCGGGAGGGCCAATGAGCAGTTCTTC | CAWSVQGGRANEQFF
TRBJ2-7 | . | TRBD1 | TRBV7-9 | TGTGCCAGCAGCTTGGGACAGGGGCACGAGCAGTACTTC | CASSLGQGHEQYF
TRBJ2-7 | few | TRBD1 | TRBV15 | TGTGCCACCAGCAGGCTCCGGACAGGCCAGAGCTCCTACGAGCAGTACTTC | CATSRLRTGQSSYEQYF
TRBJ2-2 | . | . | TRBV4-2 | TGTGCCAGCAGCCCTCCGGCCGGGGAGCTGTTTTTT | CASSPPAGELFF
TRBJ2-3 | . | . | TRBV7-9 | TGTGCCAGCAGCCCGCCCAGCGGGCTCCGTCCTAGCACAGATACGCAGTATTTT | CASSPPSGLRPSTDTQYF
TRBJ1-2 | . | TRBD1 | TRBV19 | TGTGCCAGTAGTACTCACACCCCGGGACAGGGGGGCTATGGCTACACCTTC | CASSTHTPGQGGYGYTF
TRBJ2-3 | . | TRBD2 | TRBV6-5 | TGTGCCAGCAGTGACCCCGGGACTAGCGGAAAATTT | CASSDPGTSGKF
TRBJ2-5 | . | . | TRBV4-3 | TGCGCCAGCAGCCAAGGCCATCCGGGGTCACAAGAGACCCAGTACTTC | CASSQGHPGSQETQYF
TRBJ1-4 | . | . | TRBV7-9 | TGTGCCAGCAGCTCTAATACGGGGAGTACTAATGAAAAACTGTTTTTT | CASSSNTGSTNEKLFF
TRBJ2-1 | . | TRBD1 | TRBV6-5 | TGTGCCAGCAAGAAGACAGGGAGCTCCTACAATGAGCAGTTCTTC | CASKKTGSSYNEQFF
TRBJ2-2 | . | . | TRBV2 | TGTGCCAGCAGTGACGGACAGAACACCGGGGAGCTGTTTTTT | CASSDGQNTGELFF
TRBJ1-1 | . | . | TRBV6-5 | TGTGCCAGTACTTCAAAGAACACTGAAGCTTTCTTT | CASTSKNTEAFF
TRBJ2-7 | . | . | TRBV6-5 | TGTGCCAGCAGAAAAGCCTCGGACATCAGCTACGAGCAGTACTTC | CASRKASDISYEQYF
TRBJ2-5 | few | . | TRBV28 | TGTGCCAGCAGGCCCCCAGGTCAAGAGACCCAGTACTTC | CASRPPGQETQYF
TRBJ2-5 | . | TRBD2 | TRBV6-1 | TGTGCCAGCAGCGGAATCGGACTAGCGGAAGAGACCCAGTACTTC | CASSGIGLAEETQYF
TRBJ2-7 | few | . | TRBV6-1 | TGTGCCAGCAGTGTGGAGGCTGCAATCTCCTACGAGCAGTACTTC | CASSVEAAISYEQYF
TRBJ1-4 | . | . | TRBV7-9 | TGTTCCAGCAGCTTAGGGCAGGGTCTGTTTTTT | CSSSLGQGLFF
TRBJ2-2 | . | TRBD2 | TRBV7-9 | TGTGCCAGCAGCCAGGAAGCGGGAGGGCCGGGTACCGGGGAGCTGTTTTTT | CASSQEAGGPGTGELFF
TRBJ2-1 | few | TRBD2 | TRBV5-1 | TGCGCCAGCAGCTCTCCACTAGCGGGGGTTTTCAATGAGCAGTTCTTC | CASSSPLAGVFNEQFF
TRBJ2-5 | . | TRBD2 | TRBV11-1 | TGTGCCAGCAGCTTGGAGCTACCTTTAGCGGGGGCGCGGGAGACCCAGTACTTC | CASSLELPLAGARETQYF
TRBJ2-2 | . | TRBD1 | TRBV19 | TGTGCCAGTAGTCTTCGGACAGGGGGCGCGAACGGGGAGCTGTTTTTT | CASSLRTGGANGELFF
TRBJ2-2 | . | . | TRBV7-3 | TGTGCCAGCAGCTTAACCACAGGGACCGGGGAGCTGTTTTTT | CASSLTTGTGELFF
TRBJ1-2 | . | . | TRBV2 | TGTGCCAGCAGTCAGGGCGCCAGCTATGGCTACACCTTC | CASSQGASYGYTF
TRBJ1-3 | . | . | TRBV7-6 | TGTGCCAGCAGCTTGCGGGGGTCCTCTGGAAACACCATATATTTT | CASSLRGSSGNTIYF
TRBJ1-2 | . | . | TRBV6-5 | TGTGCCAGCAGAGACAGGCGCCAGGGCTACACCTTC | CASRDRRQGYTF
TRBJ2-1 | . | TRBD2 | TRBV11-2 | TGTGCCAGCAGCTCTTACCCGGGACTAGCGGGAGCTTACAATGAGCAGTTCTTC | CASSSYPGLAGAYNEQFF
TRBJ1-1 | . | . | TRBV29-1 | TGCACTGCGCAGAGGACAGTGGAGAACACTGAAGCTTTCTTT | CTAQRTVENTEAFF
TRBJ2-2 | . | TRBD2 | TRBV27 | TGTGCCAGCAGTGGACTAGCGGGAGGGAACACCGGGGAGCTGTTTTTT | CASSGLAGGNTGELFF
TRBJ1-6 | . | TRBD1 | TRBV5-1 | TGCGCCAGCAGTCCAGACAGGGTTGAAAGCTCACCCCTCCACTTT | CASSPDRVESSPLHF